This TCR beta chain was identified in a study of post-analysis software for immune sequencing data. On the study more broadly: Patients had relapsing-remitting, secondary progressive or progressive-relapsing multiple sclerosis; some lacked subtype.

Unique molecular identifiers were carried by the TCR beta cDNA libraries. When roughly 0.9 to 10 million T cells were used, they gave some 520,000 cDNA molecules. A single record per CDR3 protein comes from TCRdb applying MiXCR to the PCR reads. The sample includes roughly 870,000 distinct CDR3 sequences, around 53% seen only once; the top ten take 4% to 5.5%. On this clonotype itself: Antigen specificity is unknown. An end of the junction differs from the germline gene, which may be a read error.

The CDR3 totals 14 residues. Germline CDR1 reads SSHAT; CDR2 reads FNYEAQ (reference sequence). Broader study findings: Included in a set of five TRBV segments more frequent in patients than controls were TRBV5-6, TRBV5-1 and TRBV20-1. F measure showed strong co-clustering of same-batch samples. Diversity measured as normalized Chao1 was significantly lower in multiple sclerosis patients than in controls.

This clonotype was sampled from a girl aged 10 to 17 with multiple sclerosis. This chain connects TRBV7-7 to TRBJ2-3, with D hard to call. The specimen was blood. The CDR3 protein is CASSFGSPGDTQYF. In DNA, the CDR3 is TGTGCTAGCAGCTTTGGATCCCCCGGAGATACGCAGTATTTT. The full variable domain, its missing parts supplied by reference TRBV7-7 and TRBJ2-3, is GAGVSQSPRYKVTKRGQDVTLRCDPISSHATLYWYQQALGQGPEFLTYFNYEAQPDKSGLPSDRFSAERPEGSISTLTIQRTEQRDSAMYRCASSFGSPGDTQYFGPGTRLTVL.